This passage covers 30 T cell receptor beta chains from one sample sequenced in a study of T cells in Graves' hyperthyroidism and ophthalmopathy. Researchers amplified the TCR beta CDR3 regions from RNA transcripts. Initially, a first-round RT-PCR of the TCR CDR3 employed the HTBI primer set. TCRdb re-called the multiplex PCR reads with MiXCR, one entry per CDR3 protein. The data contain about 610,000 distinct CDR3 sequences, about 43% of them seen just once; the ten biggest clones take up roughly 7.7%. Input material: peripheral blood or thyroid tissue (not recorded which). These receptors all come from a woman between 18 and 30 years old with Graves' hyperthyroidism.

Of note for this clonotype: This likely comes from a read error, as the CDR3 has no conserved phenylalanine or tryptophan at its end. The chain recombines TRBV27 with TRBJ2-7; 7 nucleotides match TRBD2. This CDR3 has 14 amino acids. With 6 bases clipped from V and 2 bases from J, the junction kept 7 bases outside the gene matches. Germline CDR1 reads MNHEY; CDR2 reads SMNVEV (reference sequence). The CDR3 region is CASRRLANTYEQYL. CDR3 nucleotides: TGTGCCAGCAGACGACTAGCAAATACCTACGAGCAGTACCTC.

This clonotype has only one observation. In nucleotides, the CDR3 is TGTGCCAGCAGCTTCCCCGGAGGGGGCGGGGCCAACGTCCTGACTTTC. Protein product: CASSFPGGGGANVLTF. The V call is TRBV7-3, the J call TRBJ2-6, with D maybe TRBD1 (7 bases). Germline V lookup: CDR1 SGHTA, CDR2 FQGTGA. The V end lost 3 bases, the J end lost 4 bases, and 13 bases lay between the germline ends. The CDR3 runs to 16 residues.

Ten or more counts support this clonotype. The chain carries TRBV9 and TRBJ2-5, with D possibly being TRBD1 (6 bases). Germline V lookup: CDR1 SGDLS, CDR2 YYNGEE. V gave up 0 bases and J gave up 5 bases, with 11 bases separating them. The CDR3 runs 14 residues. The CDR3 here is CASSVGQGMETQYF. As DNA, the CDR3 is TGTGCCAGCAGCGTAGGTCAGGGGATGGAGACCCAGTACTTC.

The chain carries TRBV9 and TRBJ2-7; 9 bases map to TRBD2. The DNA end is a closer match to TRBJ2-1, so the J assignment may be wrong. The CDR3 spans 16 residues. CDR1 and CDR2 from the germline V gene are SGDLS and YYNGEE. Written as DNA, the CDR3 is TGTGCCAGCAGTGATCTCGTAGCGGGGGTTAATGGTGAGCAGTTCTTC. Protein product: CASSDLVAGVNGEQFF.

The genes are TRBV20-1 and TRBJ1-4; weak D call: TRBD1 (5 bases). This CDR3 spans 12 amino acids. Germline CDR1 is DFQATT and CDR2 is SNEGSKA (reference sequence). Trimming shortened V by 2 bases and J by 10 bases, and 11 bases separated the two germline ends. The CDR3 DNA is TGCAGTGCTAGATGGGGGGATAGAAAACTGTTTTTT. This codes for CSARWGDRKLFF.

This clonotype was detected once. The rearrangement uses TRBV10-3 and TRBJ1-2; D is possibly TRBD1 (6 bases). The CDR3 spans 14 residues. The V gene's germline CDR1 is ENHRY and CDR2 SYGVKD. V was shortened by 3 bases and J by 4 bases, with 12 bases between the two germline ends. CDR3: CAISERGGGYGYTF. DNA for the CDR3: TGTGCCATCAGTGAAAGGGGGGGCGGCTATGGCTACACCTTC.

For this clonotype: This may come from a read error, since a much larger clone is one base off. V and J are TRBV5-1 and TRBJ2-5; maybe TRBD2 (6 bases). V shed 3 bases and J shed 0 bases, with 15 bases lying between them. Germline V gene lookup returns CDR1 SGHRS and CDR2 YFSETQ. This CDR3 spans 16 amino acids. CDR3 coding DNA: TGCGCCAGCAGCTCGGGGGTAGCGGTGTACCAAGAGACCCAGTACTTC. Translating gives CASSSGVAVYQETQYF.

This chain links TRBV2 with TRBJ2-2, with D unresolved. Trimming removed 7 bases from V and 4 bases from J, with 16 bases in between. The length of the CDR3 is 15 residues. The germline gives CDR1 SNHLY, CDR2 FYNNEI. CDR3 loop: CASTLGYGSTGELFF. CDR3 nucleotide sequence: TGTGCCAGCACCTTGGGCTATGGCAGCACCGGGGAGCTGTTTTTT.

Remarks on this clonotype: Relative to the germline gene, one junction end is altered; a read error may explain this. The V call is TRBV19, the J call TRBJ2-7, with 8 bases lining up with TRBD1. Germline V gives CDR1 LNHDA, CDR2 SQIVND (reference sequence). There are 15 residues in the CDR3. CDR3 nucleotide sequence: TGTGCCGGCGCCCGGGTCCGGGACAGGAACTACGGGCAGTACTTC. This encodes CAGARVRDRNYGQYF.

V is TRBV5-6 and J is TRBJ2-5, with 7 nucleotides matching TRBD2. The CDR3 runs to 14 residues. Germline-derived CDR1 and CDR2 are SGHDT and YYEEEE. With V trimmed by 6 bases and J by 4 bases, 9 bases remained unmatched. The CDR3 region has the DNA TGTGCCAGCACCCCCGGGAGGATTAGAGAGACCCAGTACTTC. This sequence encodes CASTPGRIRETQYF.

The CDR3 is CATSSLWTSGSSETQYF. The DNA of the CDR3 is TGTGCCACCAGCAGTTTGTGGACTAGCGGGAGTTCAGAGACCCAGTACTTC. This sequence joins TRBV15 and TRBJ2-5; TRBD2 matches at 13 bases. V gave up 3 bases and J gave up 4 bases; unmatched junction bases: 8. Looked up from germline, CDR1 is LNHNV and CDR2 is YYDKDF (reference sequence). This CDR3 is 17 amino acids long.

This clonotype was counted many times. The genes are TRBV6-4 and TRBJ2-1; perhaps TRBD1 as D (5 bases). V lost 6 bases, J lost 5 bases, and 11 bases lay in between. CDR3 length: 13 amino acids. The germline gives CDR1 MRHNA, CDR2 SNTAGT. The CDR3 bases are TGTGCCAGCAGACACCAGGGTCACAATGAGCAGTTCTTC. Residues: CASRHQGHNEQFF.

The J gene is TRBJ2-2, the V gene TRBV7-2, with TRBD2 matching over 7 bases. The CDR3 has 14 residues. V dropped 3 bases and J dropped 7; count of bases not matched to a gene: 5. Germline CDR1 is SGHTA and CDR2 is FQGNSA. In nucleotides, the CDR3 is TGTGCCAGCAGCTTGGGGGGGTCTGGCGGGGAGCTGTTTTTT. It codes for CASSLGGSGGELFF.

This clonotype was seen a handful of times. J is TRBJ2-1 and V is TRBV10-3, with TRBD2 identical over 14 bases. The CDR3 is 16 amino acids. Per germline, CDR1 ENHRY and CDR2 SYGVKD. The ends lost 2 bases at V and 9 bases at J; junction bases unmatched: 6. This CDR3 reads CAISEPTSGRAVEQFF. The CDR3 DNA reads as TGTGCCATCAGTGAGCCGACTAGCGGGAGGGCCGTTGAGCAGTTCTTC.

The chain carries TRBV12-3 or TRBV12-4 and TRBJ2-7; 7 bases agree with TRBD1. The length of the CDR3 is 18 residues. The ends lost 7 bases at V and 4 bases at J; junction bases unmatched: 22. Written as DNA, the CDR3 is TGTGCCAGCACCCACAGGGGCAGGGCAGGGACAGCAAAGTACGAGCAGTACTTC. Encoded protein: CASTHRGRAGTAKYEQYF.

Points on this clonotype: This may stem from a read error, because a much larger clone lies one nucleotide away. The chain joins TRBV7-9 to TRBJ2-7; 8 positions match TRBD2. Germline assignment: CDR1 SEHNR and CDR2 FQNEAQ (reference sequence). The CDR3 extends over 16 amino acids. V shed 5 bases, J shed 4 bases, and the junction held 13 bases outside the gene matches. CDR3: CASSIDPAGGRYEQYF. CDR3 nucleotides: TGTGCCAGCAGCATAGATCCGGCGGGAGGACGGTACGAGCAGTACTTC.

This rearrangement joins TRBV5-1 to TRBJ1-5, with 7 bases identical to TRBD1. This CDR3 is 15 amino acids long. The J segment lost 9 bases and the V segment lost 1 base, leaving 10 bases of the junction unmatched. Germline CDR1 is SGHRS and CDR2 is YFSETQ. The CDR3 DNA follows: TGCGCCAGCAGCTTGAAGGCAGGGGGTGATCGGCCCCAGCATTTT. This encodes CASSLKAGGDRPQHF.

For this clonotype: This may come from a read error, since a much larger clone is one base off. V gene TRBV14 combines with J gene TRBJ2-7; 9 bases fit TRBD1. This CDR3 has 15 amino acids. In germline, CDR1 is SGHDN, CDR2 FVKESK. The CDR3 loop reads CAGSEAPGQGYEQYF. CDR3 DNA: TGTGCCGGCAGCGAAGCCCCGGGACAGGGATACGAGCAGTACTTC. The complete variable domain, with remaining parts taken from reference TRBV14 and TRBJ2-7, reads EAGVTQFPSHSVIEKGQTVTLRCDPISGHDNLYWYRRVMGKEIKFLLHFVKESKQDESGMPNNRFLAERTGGTYSTLKVQPAELEDSGVYFCAGSEAPGQGYEQYFGPGTRLTVT.

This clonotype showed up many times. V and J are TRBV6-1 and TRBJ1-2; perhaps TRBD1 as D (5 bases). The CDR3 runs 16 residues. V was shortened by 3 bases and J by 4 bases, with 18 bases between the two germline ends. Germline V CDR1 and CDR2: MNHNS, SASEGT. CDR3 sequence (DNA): TGTGCCAGCAGTGAGGAACCGGGACCGCAGGTCTATGGCTACACCTTC. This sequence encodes CASSEEPGPQVYGYTF.

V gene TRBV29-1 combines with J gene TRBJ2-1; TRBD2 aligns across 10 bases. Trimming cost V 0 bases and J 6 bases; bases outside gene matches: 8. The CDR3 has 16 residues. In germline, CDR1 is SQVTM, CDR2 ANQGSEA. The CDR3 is CSVEDRSGRIGNEQFF. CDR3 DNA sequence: TGCAGCGTTGAAGATCGTAGCGGGAGGATCGGCAATGAGCAGTTCTTC.

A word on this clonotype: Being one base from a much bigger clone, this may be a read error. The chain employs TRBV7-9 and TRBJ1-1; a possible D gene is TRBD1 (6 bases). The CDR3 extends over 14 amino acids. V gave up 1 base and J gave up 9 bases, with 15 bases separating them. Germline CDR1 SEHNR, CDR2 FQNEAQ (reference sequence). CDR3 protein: CASSLVSSGAKAFF. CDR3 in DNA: TGTGCCAGCAGCTTAGTAAGTTCGGGGGCTAAAGCTTTCTTT.

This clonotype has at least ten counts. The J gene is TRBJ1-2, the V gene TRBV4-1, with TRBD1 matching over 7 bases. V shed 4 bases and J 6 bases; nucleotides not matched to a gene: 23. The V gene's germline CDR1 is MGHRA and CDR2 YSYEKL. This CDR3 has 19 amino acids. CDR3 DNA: TGCGCCAGCAGCCCCCACATCGGGAGGGGGCGTTCTATCATTAATGGCTACACCTTC. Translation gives CASSPHIGRGRSIINGYTF.

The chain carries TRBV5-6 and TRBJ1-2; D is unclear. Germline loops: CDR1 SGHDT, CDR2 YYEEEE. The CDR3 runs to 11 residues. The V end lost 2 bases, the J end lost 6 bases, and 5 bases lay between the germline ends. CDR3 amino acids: CASSFTDGYTF. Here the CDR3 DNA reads TGTGCCAGCAGCTTTACAGATGGCTACACCTTC.

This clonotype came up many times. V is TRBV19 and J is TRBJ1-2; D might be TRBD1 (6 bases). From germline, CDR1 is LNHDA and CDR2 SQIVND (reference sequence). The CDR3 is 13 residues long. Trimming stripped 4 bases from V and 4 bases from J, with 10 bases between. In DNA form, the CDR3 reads TGTGCCAGTAGTACCGGACAGCGCTATGGCTACACCTTC. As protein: CASSTGQRYGYTF.

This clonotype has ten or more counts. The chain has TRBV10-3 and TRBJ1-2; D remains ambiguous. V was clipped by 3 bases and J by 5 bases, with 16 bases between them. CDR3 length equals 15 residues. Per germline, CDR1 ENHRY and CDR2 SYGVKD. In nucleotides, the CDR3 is TGTGCCATCAGTGAATTCAAGACAAGACCTTATGGCTACACCTTC. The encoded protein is CAISEFKTRPYGYTF.

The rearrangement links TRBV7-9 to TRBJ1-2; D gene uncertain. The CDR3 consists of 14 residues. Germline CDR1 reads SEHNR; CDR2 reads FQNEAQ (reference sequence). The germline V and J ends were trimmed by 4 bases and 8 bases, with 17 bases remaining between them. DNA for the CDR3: TGTGCCAGCAGCTATAGCGGGAGGGCCCAGGGCTACACCTTC. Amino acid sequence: CASSYSGRAQGYTF. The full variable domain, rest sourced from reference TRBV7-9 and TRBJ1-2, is DTGVSQNPRHKITKRGQNVTFRCDPISEHNRLYWYRQTLGQGPEFLTYFQNEAQLEKSRLLSDRFSAERPKGSFSTLEIQRTEQGDSAMYLCASSYSGRAQGYTFGSGTRLTVV.

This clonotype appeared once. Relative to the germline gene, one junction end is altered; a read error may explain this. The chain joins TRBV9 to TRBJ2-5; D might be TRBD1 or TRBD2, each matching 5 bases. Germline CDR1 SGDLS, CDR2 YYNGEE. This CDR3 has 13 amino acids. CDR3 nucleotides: TGTGCCAGCAGCCCCCAGGGAGAAGAGGCCCAGTACTTC. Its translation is CASSPQGEEAQYF. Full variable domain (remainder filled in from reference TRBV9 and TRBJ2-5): DSGVTQTPKHLITATGQRVTLRCSPRSGDLSVYWYQQSLDQGLQFLIQYYNGEERAKGNILERFSAQQFPDLHSELNLSSLELGDSALYFCASSPQGEEAQYFGPGTRLLVL.

The CDR3 nucleotides are TGTGCCACCAGTGACGCTACAGGGACCCAGTACTTC. Its protein product is CATSDATGTQYF. This rearrangement joins TRBV24-1 to TRBJ2-5, with a tentative D call TRBD1 (5 bases). Germline V gives CDR1 KGHDR, CDR2 SFDVKD. CDR3 length: 12 residues. V was trimmed by 4 bases and J by 7 bases, leaving 9 bases between them.

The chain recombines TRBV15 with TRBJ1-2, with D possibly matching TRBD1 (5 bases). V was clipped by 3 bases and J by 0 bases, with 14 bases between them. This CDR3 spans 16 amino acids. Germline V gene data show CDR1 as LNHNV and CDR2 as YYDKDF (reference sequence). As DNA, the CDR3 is TGTGCCACCAGCAGCGTTACAGGAAATACTAACTATGGCTACACCTTC. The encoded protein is CATSSVTGNTNYGYTF.

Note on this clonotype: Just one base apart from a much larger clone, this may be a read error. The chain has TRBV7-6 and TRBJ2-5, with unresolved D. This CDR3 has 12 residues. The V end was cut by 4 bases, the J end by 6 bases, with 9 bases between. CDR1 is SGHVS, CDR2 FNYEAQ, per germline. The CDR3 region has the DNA TGTGCCAGCAGCTCCGGTTTGCAGACCCAGTACTTC. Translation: CASSSGLQTQYF.